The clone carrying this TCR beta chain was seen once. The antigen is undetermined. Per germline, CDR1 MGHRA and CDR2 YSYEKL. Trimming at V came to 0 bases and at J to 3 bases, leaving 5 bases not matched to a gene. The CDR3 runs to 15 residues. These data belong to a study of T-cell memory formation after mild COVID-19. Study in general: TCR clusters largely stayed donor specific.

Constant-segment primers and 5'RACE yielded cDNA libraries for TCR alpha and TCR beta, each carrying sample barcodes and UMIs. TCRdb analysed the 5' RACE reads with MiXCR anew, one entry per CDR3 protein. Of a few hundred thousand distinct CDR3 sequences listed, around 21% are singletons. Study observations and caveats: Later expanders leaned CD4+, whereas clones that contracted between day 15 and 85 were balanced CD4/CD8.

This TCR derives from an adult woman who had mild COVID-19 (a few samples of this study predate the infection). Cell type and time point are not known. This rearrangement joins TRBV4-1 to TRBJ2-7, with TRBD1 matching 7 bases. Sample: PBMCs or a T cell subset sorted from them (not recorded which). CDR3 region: CASSQEFWDSYEQYF. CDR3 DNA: TGCGCCAGCAGCCAAGAGTTTTGGGACAGCTACGAGCAGTACTTC.